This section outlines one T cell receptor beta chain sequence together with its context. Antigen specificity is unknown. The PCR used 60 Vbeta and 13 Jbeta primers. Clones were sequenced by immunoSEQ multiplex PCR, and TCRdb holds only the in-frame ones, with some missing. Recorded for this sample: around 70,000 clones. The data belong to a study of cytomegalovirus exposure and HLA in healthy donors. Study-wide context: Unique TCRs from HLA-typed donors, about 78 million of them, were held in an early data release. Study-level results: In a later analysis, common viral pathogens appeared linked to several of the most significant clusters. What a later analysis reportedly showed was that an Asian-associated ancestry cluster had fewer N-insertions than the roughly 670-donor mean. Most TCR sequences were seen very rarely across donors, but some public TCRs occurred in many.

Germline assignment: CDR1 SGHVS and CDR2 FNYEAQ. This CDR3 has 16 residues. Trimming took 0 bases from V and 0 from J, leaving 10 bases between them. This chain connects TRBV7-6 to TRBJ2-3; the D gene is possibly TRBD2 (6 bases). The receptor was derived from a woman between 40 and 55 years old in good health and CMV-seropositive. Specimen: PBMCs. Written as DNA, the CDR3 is TGTGCCAGCAGCTTAGCGGTGGGAGGTAGCACAGATACGCAGTATTTT. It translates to CASSLAVGGSTDTQYF. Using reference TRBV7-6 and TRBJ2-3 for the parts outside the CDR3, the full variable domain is GAGVSQSPRYKVTKRGQDVALRCDPISGHVSLYWYRQALGQGPEFLTYFNYEAQQDKSGLPNDRFSAERPEGSISTLTIQRTEQRDSAMYRCASSLAVGGSTDTQYFGPGTRLTVL.